The rows below give T cell receptor beta chains drawn from one sample of a study of T cells after yellow fever vaccination. TCRdb independently ran MiXCR on the 5' RACE reads; one entry per CDR3 protein. The table has 300,000 to 400,000 distinct CDR3 sequences, about 6.2% seen once. The sequenced sample was PBMCs, obtained 5 days after the yellow fever booster vaccination. The receptors shown here come from a man aged 30-40 years who received the YFV17D yellow fever vaccine. CDR3s include the opening cysteine and the closing phenylalanine or tryptophan. A D gene is named only where the DNA matches it firmly. Not every row has a clone size; where given, it reads once, few, many or a size class.

TRBV12-3/TRBV12-4	-	TRBJ1-2	many	TGTGCCAGCAGTTTCCTACGAGGGGTCTATGGCTACACCTTC	CASSFLRGVYGYTF
TRBV10-3	-	TRBJ2-1	-	TGTGCCATCGATAGGGCCCAAAACAATGAGCAGTTCTTC	CAIDRAQNNEQFF
TRBV7-2	-	TRBJ2-3	few	TGTGCCAGCAGCTTAATCGCCACTAGCACAGATACGCAGTATTTT	CASSLIATSTDTQYF
TRBV6-5	-	TRBJ2-5	-	TGTGCCAGCAGTGAAGCAGAGACCCAGTACTTC	CASSEAETQYF
TRBV29-1	-	TRBJ2-7	many	TGCAGCGTTGGGGGGGAGAGTTCCTACGAGCAGTACTTC	CSVGGESSYEQYF
TRBV5-1	TRBD2	TRBJ2-1	few	TGCGCCAGCAGCTCCTTAGCGGGAGATTTCCACAATGAGCAGTTCTTC	CASSSLAGDFHNEQFF
TRBV4-2	-	TRBJ2-7	-	TGTGCCAGCGGCCAAGATAGTGGGGGAGTCGCCTACGAGCAGTACTTC	CASGQDSGGVAYEQYF
TRBV7-2	TRBD2	TRBJ2-5	many	TGTGCCAGCAGCTTGGTAGCGGGAGGGCCGGGGACCCAGTACTTC	CASSLVAGGPGTQYF
TRBV3-1	TRBD2	TRBJ2-1	many	TGTGCCAGCAGCCCTCGACTAGCGGCAGTCAATGAGCAGTTCTTC	CASSPRLAAVNEQFF
TRBV6-1	TRBD1	TRBJ1-5	-	TGTGCCAGCAGGACACTGACAGGGGGAAGTTTAGGCAATCAGCCCCAGCATTTT	CASRTLTGGSLGNQPQHF
TRBV6-5	TRBD1	TRBJ1-5	few	TGTGCCAGCAGTTACTCGTCCCGGGACAGGTATCATCAGCCCCAGCATTTT	CASSYSSRDRYHQPQHF
TRBV18	TRBD2	TRBJ2-2	many	TGTGCCAGCTCACCGAGGAGCGGGAGGACAAACACCGGGGAGCTGTTTTTT	CASSPRSGRTNTGELFF
TRBV5-1	-	TRBJ2-4	many	TGCGCCAGCAGCGAGGAGCTGGGAGCCAAAAACATTCAGTACTTC	CASSEELGAKNIQYF
TRBV11-2	-	TRBJ2-5	many	TGTGCCAGCAGCTCACAGGTCACGGGAGAGACCCAGTACTTC	CASSSQVTGETQYF
TRBV30	-	TRBJ2-3	few	TGTGCCTGGGCGCCGGGGGTAAGCACAGATACGCAGTATTTT	CAWAPGVSTDTQYF
TRBV12-3/TRBV12-4	TRBD2	TRBJ2-5	-	TGTGCCACCAAAAGGTGGACTAGCGGGAGAGGGGGCCAAGAGACCCAGTACTTC	CATKRWTSGRGGQETQYF
TRBV28	-	TRBJ2-3	many	TGTGCCAGTGGGGTCCAAGATACGCAGTATTTT	CASGVQDTQYF
TRBV12-3/TRBV12-4	TRBD2	TRBJ2-1	few	TGTGCCAGCAGCAACAGACTAGCGGGGTACAATGAGCAGTTCTTC	CASSNRLAGYNEQFF
TRBV10-2	TRBD1	TRBJ2-6	-	TGCGCCAGCGGACAGGGAACGAACTCTGGGGCCAACGTCCTGACTTTC	CASGQGTNSGANVLTF
TRBV13	TRBD2	TRBJ2-1	few	TGTGCCAGCAGCACGGGACTAGCGGGAGGGCGGGGGCAGTTCTTC	CASSTGLAGGRGQFF
TRBV4-2	-	TRBJ2-7	-	TGTGCCAGCAGCCTCATCCTAACTCAGACAGGTCTTCGCGAGCAGTACTTC	CASSLILTQTGLREQYF
TRBV5-1	-	TRBJ2-7	-	TGCGCCAGCAGTCAGGTTGGCTCCTACGAGCAGTACTTC	CASSQVGSYEQYF
TRBV5-4	-	TRBJ1-6	few	TGTGCCAGCAGCCAAGACAGGTCCGGGTCACCCCTCCACTTT	CASSQDRSGSPLHF
TRBV5-1	-	TRBJ2-2	-	TGCGCCAGCAGCTCGTCGGGACAAGCGAACACCGGGGAGCTGTTTTTT	CASSSSGQANTGELFF
TRBV29-1	-	TRBJ1-1	-	TGCAGCGTTGAGAGGAACACTGAAGCTTTCTTT	CSVERNTEAFF
TRBV7-2	-	TRBJ2-7	many	TGTGCCAGCAGCTTAGACTCGAGGGAGCAGTACTTC	CASSLDSREQYF
TRBV5-1	-	TRBJ1-1	few	TGCGCCAGCAGCTTACCCAGGGCTGGGGACACTGAAGCTTTCTTT	CASSLPRAGDTEAFF
TRBV12-3/TRBV12-4	-	TRBJ2-1	many	TGTGCCAGCAGTTTTTGGGCCCTCTCCTACAATGAGCAGTTCTTC	CASSFWALSYNEQFF
TRBV18	-	TRBJ1-5	-	TGTGCCAGCTCACCACTGGGGGGGGGGCCCCAGCATTTT	CASSPLGGGPQHF
TRBV7-2	TRBD2	TRBJ2-7	few	TGTGCCAGCAGCAAGGGGCTCGGGACTACCTACGAGCAGTACTTC	CASSKGLGTTYEQYF
TRBV5-1	-	TRBJ2-7	-	TGCGCCAGCAGCTTGGAGTCGCGACTCACCTACGAGCAGTACTTC	CASSLESRLTYEQYF
TRBV29-1	TRBD1	TRBJ2-3	few	TGCAGCGTTGGGACAGGCCTCACAGATACGCAGTATTTT	CSVGTGLTDTQYF
TRBV11-2	-	TRBJ2-1	-	TGTGCCAGCAGCCCCGGGGCAAGTGGGGTAGCTTATCAGTTCTTC	CASSPGASGVAYQFF
TRBV5-1	-	TRBJ1-1	-	TGCGCCAGCAGCTTCCAGGATTTGAACACTGAAGCTTTCTTT	CASSFQDLNTEAFF
TRBV4-3	-	TRBJ2-7	few	TGCGCCAGCAGCCAAGATTTAGTCGCCAAGGCCGAGCAGTACTTC	CASSQDLVAKAEQYF
TRBV20-1	-	TRBJ2-7	-	TGCTGTGCTCAAAGGTTTGGGGCCAGGGGGGTTCCCGAGCAGTACTTC	CCAQRFGARGVPEQYF
TRBV5-1	-	TRBJ1-1	many	TGCGCCAGCAGCTTGGCCACGCAGGGGAACACTGAAGCTTTCTTT	CASSLATQGNTEAFF
TRBV20-1	-	TRBJ1-5	many	TGCAGTTCGGGGGGAAGTAGCAATCAGCCCCAGCATTTT	CSSGGSSNQPQHF
TRBV18	-	TRBJ2-7	-	TGTGCCAGCTCCCACATGGTTGACCGGCGACCTTACTTC	CASSHMVDRRPYF
TRBV12-3/TRBV12-4	TRBD1	TRBJ1-4	many	TGTGCCAGCAGTTTGCGGACAGGGAGGGAAAAACTGTTTTTT	CASSLRTGREKLFF
TRBV30	-	TRBJ2-3	few	TGTGCCTGGACCAACCTCCGGGGCACGCAGTATTTT	CAWTNLRGTQYF
TRBV9	TRBD1	TRBJ2-7	-	TGTGCCAGCAGCGGAGGCTCCGGGACAGGGTCCTACGAGCAGTACTTC	CASSGGSGTGSYEQYF
TRBV20-1	-	TRBJ2-6	few	TGCAGTGCTAGGAATGCAGGGCTTGGGGCCAACGTCCTGACTTTC	CSARNAGLGANVLTF
TRBV6-2/TRBV6-3	-	TRBJ2-5	many	TGTGCCAGCAGACCCTGGACGGAGGACCAGGAGACCCAGTACTTC	CASRPWTEDQETQYF
TRBV29-1	-	TRBJ1-1	-	TGCAGCGTCGGCGGGACTTGGGACACTGAAGCTTTCTTT	CSVGGTWDTEAFF
TRBV20-1	TRBD2	TRBJ2-2	-	TGCAGAATAGCGGGAGGGACCGGGGAGCTGTTTTTT	CRIAGGTGELFF
TRBV5-1	-	TRBJ2-5	-	TGCGCCAGCAGCAACCCCCGGGAGAGCTTGGATCAAGAGACCCAGTACTTC	CASSNPRESLDQETQYF
TRBV5-1	TRBD2	TRBJ2-2	many	TGCGCCAGCAGCTTGGGCGGGAGTATCGTCACCGGGGAGCTGTTTTTT	CASSLGGSIVTGELFF
TRBV5-6	TRBD1	TRBJ2-3	few	TGTGCCAGCAGCCCGGGACAGGGGCCTCCCCTCCCAGATACGCAGTATTTT	CASSPGQGPPLPDTQYF
TRBV6-5	TRBD1	TRBJ2-7	few	TGTGCCAGCAGTTACTCGTCTTCGGGGACAGGGGGGGACGAGCAGTACTTC	CASSYSSSGTGGDEQYF
TRBV14	-	TRBJ2-2	few	TGTGCCAGCAGCCTTGGACTGATTTTTGGGACCGGGGAGCTGTTTTTT	CASSLGLIFGTGELFF
TRBV5-4	-	TRBJ2-4	-	TGTGCCAGCAGCGCGCAAACAGGAATAGCCAAAAACATTCAGTACTTC	CASSAQTGIAKNIQYF